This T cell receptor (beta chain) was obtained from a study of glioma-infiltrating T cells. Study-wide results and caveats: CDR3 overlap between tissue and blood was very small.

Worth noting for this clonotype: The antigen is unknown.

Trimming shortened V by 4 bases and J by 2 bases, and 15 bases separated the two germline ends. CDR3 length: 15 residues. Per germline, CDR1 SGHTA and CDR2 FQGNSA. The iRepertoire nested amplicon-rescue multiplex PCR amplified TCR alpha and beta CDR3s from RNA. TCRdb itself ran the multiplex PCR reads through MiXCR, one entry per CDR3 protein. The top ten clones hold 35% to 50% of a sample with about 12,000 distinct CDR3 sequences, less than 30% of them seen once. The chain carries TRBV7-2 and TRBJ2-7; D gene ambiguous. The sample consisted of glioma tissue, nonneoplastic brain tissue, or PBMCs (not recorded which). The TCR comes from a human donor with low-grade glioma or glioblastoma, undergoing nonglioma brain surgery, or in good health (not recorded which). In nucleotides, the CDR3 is TGTGCCAGCAGCTCCCGGGTCAAGCCCCCCTACGAGCAGTACTTC. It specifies CASSSRVKPPYEQYF.